The T cell receptor (beta chain) under discussion was sequenced for a study of CD8+ T cells in alopecia areata. Whole-study results and caveats: Across lesional scalp, and particularly alopecia totalis/universalis, clonality surpassed that of normal scalp. On tofacitinib, scalp and blood still held many of the expanded lesional clones.

cDNA reverse transcribed from extracted RNA served as the sequencing template. TCRdb keeps only in-frame clones here, not all; method: immunoSEQ multiplex PCR. The sample lists approximately 200,000 clones; 45% to 65% were seen once. V gave up 1 base and J gave up 2 bases; unmatched junction bases: 6. The germline V gene encodes CDR1 SGHTA and CDR2 FQGNSA. This CDR3 has 16 amino acids. About this clone itself: The antigen remains undetermined.

As to treatment: oral pan-JAK inhibitor, 5-10 mg twice daily. The J gene is TRBJ2-7, the V gene TRBV7-2; 9 positions agree with TRBD2. The sequence derives from a human donor with alopecia areata. The material sequenced was CD4+ T cells sorted from blood, taken at week 4, from a patient treated with tofacitinib. CDR3 residues: CASSLDLAGVTYEQYF. The CDR3 coding sequence is TGTGCCAGCAGCTTAGACTTAGCGGGGGTTACCTACGAGCAGTACTTC.